The clone carrying this TCR beta chain was seen a handful of times. These data are taken from a study of low-dose radiotherapy and immunotherapy resistance in tumors. Both TCRalpha and TCRbeta chains were reverse transcribed with V-gene-specific primers. The PCR that amplified TCRs ran for approximately 20 cycles, relying on a constant-region primer and a V-primer adapter. TCRdb reanalysed the reads using MiXCR and keeps one entry per CDR3 protein. The sample contains about 10,000 distinct CDR3 sequences, 50% to 70% of which appear only once. With 6 bases removed from V and 3 bases from J, the gap between germline ends came to 12 bases. The CDR3 has 14 residues. The germline CDR1 and CDR2 sequences are LNHDA and SQIVND (reference sequence).

This TCR was recovered from a human donor with advanced metastatic prostate, ovarian, gallbladder or colorectal cancer (not recorded which). This table probably holds off-target reads from a library built for another chain. The chain couples TRBV19 to TRBJ1-5; D might be TRBD1 (5 bases). CDR3 in DNA: TGTGCCAGTAGAGGTCCAGGGCCCAATCAGCCCCAGCATTTT. Translated: CASRGPGPNQPQHF. Together with reference TRBV19 and TRBJ1-5, the CDR3 gives the full variable domain: DGGITQSPKYLFRKEGQNVTLSCEQNLNHDAMYWYRQDPGQGLRLIYYSQIVNDFQKGDIAEGYSVSREKKESFPLTVTSAQKNPTAFYLCASRGPGPNQPQHFGDGTRLSIL.